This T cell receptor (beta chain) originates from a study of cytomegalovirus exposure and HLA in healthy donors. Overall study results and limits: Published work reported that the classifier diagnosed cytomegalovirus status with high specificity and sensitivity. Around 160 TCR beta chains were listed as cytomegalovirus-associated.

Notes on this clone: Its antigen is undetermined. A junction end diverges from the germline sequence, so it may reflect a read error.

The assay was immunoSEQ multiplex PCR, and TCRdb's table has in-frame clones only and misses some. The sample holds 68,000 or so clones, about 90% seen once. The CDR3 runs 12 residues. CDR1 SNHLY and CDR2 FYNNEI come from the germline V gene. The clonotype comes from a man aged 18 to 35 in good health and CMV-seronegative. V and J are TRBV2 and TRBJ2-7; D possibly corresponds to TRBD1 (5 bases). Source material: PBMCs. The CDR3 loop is CASSESTGTQDF. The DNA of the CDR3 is TGTGCCAGCAGTGAATCCACAGGAACCCAGGACTTC.